The 30 T cell receptor beta chains listed next were all sequenced from one sample in a study of CD8 T cells in Susac syndrome. Random hexamers were used to reverse transcribe about 0.5 to 1 ug of RNA. TCRdb re-called the immunoSEQ multiplex PCR reads through MiXCR, storing one row per CDR3 protein. The sample consists of 180,000 or so distinct CDR3 sequences, 95% of them appearing once. Sequencing input: CD4+ T cells from PBMCs. The receptors originated from a human donor in good health.

This sequence joins TRBV7-9 and TRBJ1-1, with D uncertain. Trimming removed 5 bases from V and 4 bases from J, with 11 bases in between. The CDR3 runs 13 residues. From germline, CDR1 is SEHNR and CDR2 FQNEAQ (reference sequence). The CDR3 sequence: CASSLSVGTEAFF. DNA of the CDR3: TGTGCCAGCAGCCTCTCAGTGGGCACTGAAGCTTTCTTT.

This sequence joins TRBV28 and TRBJ2-7; no firm D call. The CDR3 is 9 amino acids. With 7 bases removed from V and 2 bases from J, the gap between germline ends came to 0 bases. Germline V lookup: CDR1 MDHEN, CDR2 SYDVKM. The CDR3 spells CASTYEQYV. The CDR3 bases are TGTGCCAGCACCTACGAGCAGTACGTC.

The chain uses TRBV4-3 and TRBJ1-1; no firm D call. Trimming shortened V by 1 base and J by 1 base, and 13 bases separated the two germline ends. The CDR3 is 16 amino acids. The germline V gene has CDR1 LGHNA and CDR2 YSLEER. DNA for the CDR3: TGCGCCAGCAGCCAAGGAGCCTTAACGGGGAACACTGAAGCTTTCTTT. Its translation: CASSQGALTGNTEAFF.

This chain uses TRBV20-1 with TRBJ2-7; 9 nucleotides match TRBD1. V shed 0 bases and J 2 bases; nucleotides not matched to a gene: 5. The CDR3 extends over 15 amino acids. CDR1 and CDR2 (germline): DFQATT, SNEGSKA (reference sequence). CDR3 DNA sequence: TGCAGTGCTAGAGAGCCGGGACAGGGAACCTACGAGCAGTACTTC. It encodes CSAREPGQGTYEQYF.

The chain recombines TRBV29-1 with TRBJ2-5; 7 nucleotides agree with TRBD1. CDR3 length: 12 residues. V was pared by 8 bases and J by 1 base, with 4 bases of the junction left unmatched. Looked up from germline, CDR1 is SQVTM and CDR2 is ANQGSEA. The CDR3 bases are TGCAGCTCCGGGACAGCCCAAGAGACCCAGTACTTC. It codes for CSSGTAQETQYF.

This rearrangement joins TRBV29-1 to TRBJ2-5; either TRBD1 or TRBD2 may fit D (5 bases each). The germline V gene has CDR1 SQVTM and CDR2 ANQGSEA. This CDR3 is built from 15 residues. Trimming pared 3 bases from V and 0 bases from J, leaving 14 bases between. The CDR3 sequence is CSVDFAGANQETQYF. DNA for the CDR3: TGCAGCGTTGACTTTGCCGGGGCGAACCAAGAGACCCAGTACTTC.

This clonotype came up once. The chain links TRBV2 to TRBJ2-3; D is possibly TRBD2 (6 bases). This CDR3 has 17 amino acids. Between the trimmed V and J ends, which lost 6 bases and 2 bases, there was a span of 21 bases. Germline values: CDR1 SNHLY, CDR2 FYNNEI. The CDR3 loop reads CASSGVGLPHHTDTQYF. The DNA for the CDR3 is TGTGCCAGCAGCGGAGTAGGACTACCGCACCACACAGATACGCAGTATTTT.

Here the CDR3 reads CSVATSSSGRMGEQYV. CDR3 nucleotide sequence: TGCAGCGTGGCCACTTCTTCTAGCGGGAGGATGGGCGAGCAGTACGTC. This chain uses TRBV29-1 with TRBJ2-7, with TRBD2 matching over 11 bases. V dropped 6 bases and J dropped 6; count of bases not matched to a gene: 16. The germline V gene has CDR1 SQVTM and CDR2 ANQGSEA. This CDR3 has 16 amino acids.

The chain joins TRBV3-1 to TRBJ2-7; the D gene is possibly TRBD1 (6 bases). Germline CDR1 is LGHDT and CDR2 is YNNKEL (reference sequence). Trimming removed 3 bases from V and 3 bases from J, with 9 bases in between. The CDR3 runs to 13 residues. The chain's CDR3 is CASSHEQGYEQYF. For the CDR3, the DNA is TGTGCCAGCAGCCACGAACAGGGCTACGAGCAGTACTTC.

The J gene is TRBJ2-2, the V gene TRBV12-5; D remains ambiguous. The CDR3 runs 13 residues. Looked up from germline, CDR1 is LGHNT and CDR2 is FRNRAP. V lost 8 bases to trimming and J lost 0 bases, with 7 bases between them. The CDR3 region has the DNA TGTGCTAGTAGCCCACCGAACACCGGGGAGCTGTTTTTT. Amino acids: CASSPPNTGELFF. Complete variable domain (other parts from reference TRBV12-5 and TRBJ2-2): DARVTQTPRHKVTEMGQEVTMRCQPILGHNTVFWYRQTMMQGLELLAYFRNRAPLDDSGMPKDRFSAEMPDATLATLKIQPSEPRDSAVYFCASSPPNTGELFFGEGSRLTVL.

The CDR3 spells CSVRPTGWGYNEQFF. In DNA, the CDR3 is TGCAGCGTTCGCCCCACAGGGTGGGGCTACAATGAGCAGTTCTTC. The genes are TRBV29-1 and TRBJ2-1, with a possible D match to TRBD1 (6 bases). The ends were cut back, 5 bases at V and 3 bases at J, with 17 bases in the middle. The CDR3 has 15 amino acids. From germline, CDR1 is SQVTM and CDR2 ANQGSEA.

The rearrangement joins TRBV20-1 to TRBJ2-7; 12 positions agree with TRBD2. The V segment lost 5 bases and the J segment 4 bases; nucleotides outside the gene matches: 6. The CDR3 has 14 residues. Germline CDR1 DFQATT, CDR2 SNEGSKA (reference sequence). The CDR3 sequence: CSASPSGRGYEQYV. The CDR3 DNA sequence: TGCAGTGCTTCCCCTAGCGGGAGGGGGTACGAGCAGTACGTC.

The chain employs TRBV27 and TRBJ2-1; D tentatively fits TRBD1 or TRBD2 (5 bases each). The CDR3 extends over 15 amino acids. The germline V gene has CDR1 MNHEY and CDR2 SMNVEV (reference sequence). V was shortened by 5 bases and J by 4 bases, with 15 bases between the two germline ends. The CDR3 nucleotides are TGTGCCAGCAGTCACCGGGACCAGACATACAATGAGCAGTTCTTC. It codes for CASSHRDQTYNEQFF.

In its sample, this clonotype was seen once. The rearrangement joins TRBV7-9 to TRBJ2-7, with D possibly being TRBD2 (6 bases). Trimming pared 3 bases from V and 7 bases from J, leaving 16 bases between. The CDR3 runs to 14 residues. Germline CDR1 reads SEHNR; CDR2 reads FQNEAQ (reference sequence). The CDR3 DNA follows: TGTGCCAGCAGCTTGGGGGGTTCCCAGGGAGAGCAGTACTTC. Amino acid sequence: CASSLGGSQGEQYF.

J is TRBJ2-2 and V is TRBV5-1; 11 bases map to TRBD1. Unmatched junction bases numbered 4, after V lost 4 bases and J lost 2 bases. From germline, CDR1 is SGHRS and CDR2 YFSETQ. The CDR3 covers 16 residues. The CDR3 protein is CASSLRTGGNTGELFF. Here the CDR3 DNA reads TGCGCCAGCAGCCTACGGACAGGGGGCAACACCGGGGAGCTGTTTTTT.

This sequence joins TRBV9 and TRBJ2-3, with 8 bases matching TRBD2. Germline CDR1 reads SGDLS; CDR2 reads YYNGEE. Germline trimming cut 0 bases from V and 2 bases from J; bases unmatched to any gene: 5. CDR3 size: 16 residues. The CDR3 reads CASSVVSSGFTDTQYF. The CDR3 region has the DNA TGTGCCAGCAGCGTAGTTTCTAGCGGGTTCACAGATACGCAGTATTTT.

The chain joins TRBV15 to TRBJ1-6; no reliable D call. Germline V gene data show CDR1 as LNHNV and CDR2 as YYDKDF (reference sequence). There are 14 residues in the CDR3. Trimming took off 2 bases at V and 14 bases at J, with 16 bases between the two ends. Written as DNA, the CDR3 is TGTGCCACCAGCAGACCGGGAGTTCCTAGGACCCTCCACTTT. As protein: CATSRPGVPRTLHF.

V gene TRBV9 combines with J gene TRBJ2-7; 7 bases agree with TRBD1. The CDR3 contains 15 residues. Germline CDR1 SGDLS, CDR2 YYNGEE. With V trimmed by 6 bases and J by 2 bases, 11 bases remained unmatched. The CDR3 spells CASTPGAGGPYEQYF. DNA for the CDR3: TGTGCCAGCACCCCCGGGGCAGGGGGTCCCTACGAGCAGTACTTC.

The genes are TRBV5-1 and TRBJ2-5; 8 bases fit TRBD2. The ends lost 4 bases at V and 2 bases at J; junction bases unmatched: 7. The CDR3 spans 15 residues. Per the germline V gene, CDR1 is SGHRS and CDR2 is YFSETQ. The DNA of the CDR3 is TGCGCCAGCAGCGGAGAGGCGGGGGGACAAGAGACCCAGTACTTC. It codes for CASSGEAGGQETQYF.

The chain carries TRBV29-1 and TRBJ1-2; 9 nucleotides agree with TRBD1. The germline V gene encodes CDR1 SQVTM and CDR2 ANQGSEA. V lost 6 bases and J lost 8; bases outside the gene matches: 10. There are 13 residues in the CDR3. The CDR3 spells CSVDRDRVGGYTF. The CDR3 nucleotides are TGCAGCGTAGACCGGGACAGGGTGGGAGGCTACACCTTC. The complete variable domain, with remaining parts taken from reference TRBV29-1 and TRBJ1-2, reads SAVISQKPSRDICQRGTSLTIQCQVDSQVTMMFWYRQQPGQSLTLIATANQGSEATYESGFVIDKFPISRPNLTFSTLTVSNMSPEDSSIYLCSVDRDRVGGYTFGSGTRLTVV.

The chain uses TRBV9 and TRBJ2-4; perhaps D is TRBD1 or TRBD2 (5 bases each). The germline CDR1 and CDR2 sequences are SGDLS and YYNGEE. This CDR3 comprises 15 residues. V shed 0 bases and J shed 7 bases, with 14 bases lying between them. The CDR3 DNA follows: TGTGCCAGCAGCGTAGTGGGGGATTTCGCGAACATTCAGTACTTC. The encoded protein is CASSVVGDFANIQYF.

The chain links TRBV6-1 to TRBJ1-1; possible D gene TRBD1, 6 bases. The germline CDR1 and CDR2 sequences are MNHNS and SASEGT. CDR3 length equals 14 residues. Deletions cut 1 base from V and 7 bases from J, with 13 bases between. CDR3 in DNA: TGTGCCAGCAGTGAAGGTCAGGGGAGGGTTGAAGCTTTCTTT. It is translated as CASSEGQGRVEAFF.

The chain couples TRBV3-1 to TRBJ2-1; the D is unclear. Trimming removed 4 bases at V and 10 bases at J, with 14 bases between. The length of the CDR3 is 13 residues. Germline V CDR1 and CDR2: LGHDT, YNNKEL (reference sequence). CDR3 sequence reads: CASSPYTATEQFF. In DNA, the CDR3 is TGTGCCAGCAGCCCATATACGGCGACCGAGCAGTTCTTC.

V gene TRBV7-9 combines with J gene TRBJ2-1, with D hard to call. Between the trimmed V and J ends, which lost 5 bases and 6 bases, there was a span of 17 bases. The germline V gene has CDR1 SEHNR and CDR2 FQNEAQ (reference sequence). The CDR3 covers 15 residues. This CDR3 reads CASSPTLTGRNEQFF. CDR3 bases: TGTGCCAGCAGCCCAACTCTGACTGGGCGCAATGAGCAGTTCTTC. Complete variable domain (other parts from reference TRBV7-9 and TRBJ2-1): DTGVSQNPRHKITKRGQNVTFRCDPISEHNRLYWYRQTLGQGPEFLTYFQNEAQLEKSRLLSDRFSAERPKGSFSTLEIQRTEQGDSAMYLCASSPTLTGRNEQFFGPGTRLTVL.

This chain joins TRBV29-1 and TRBJ2-1; 12 nucleotides agree with TRBD2. After removal of 8 bases from V and 9 bases from J, the junction contained 8 bases not matched to a gene. Germline CDR1 is SQVTM and CDR2 is ANQGSEA. The CDR3 contains 13 residues. The CDR3 loop is CSLRLAGEGEQFF. The CDR3 DNA follows: TGCAGCCTCCGACTAGCGGGAGAGGGTGAGCAGTTCTTC.

V gene TRBV5-1 combines with J gene TRBJ1-2, with TRBD1 matching over 7 bases. Losses at the gene ends were 4 bases for V and 8 bases for J; bases not matched to a gene: 14. This CDR3 has 15 residues. Germline CDR1 SGHRS, CDR2 YFSETQ. The CDR3 DNA is TGCGCCAGCAGCACCGGGACCGGGACAGTTCCCGGCTACACCTTC. The encoded protein is CASSTGTGTVPGYTF.

The chain carries TRBV11-2 and TRBJ2-7, with no clear D. V was clipped by 1 base and J by 0 bases, with 10 bases between them. Germline V gives CDR1 SGHAT, CDR2 FQNNGV. CDR3 length equals 15 residues. CDR3 in amino acids: CASSLASVSSYEQYF. The DNA for the CDR3 is TGTGCCAGCAGCTTAGCATCTGTATCCTCCTACGAGCAGTACTTC.

V is TRBV12-3 or TRBV12-4 and J is TRBJ2-5; 8 positions agree with TRBD2. Trimming took 5 bases from V and 5 from J; bases not matched to a gene: 13. The CDR3 is 16 amino acids. DNA for the CDR3: TGTGCCAGCAGTCATGCCCTCACGGGGGGGCGGGAGACCCAGTACTTC. Translation gives CASSHALTGGRETQYF.

The chain joins TRBV9 to TRBJ1-1; D is ambiguous. V was cut by 1 base and J by 4 bases, with 8 bases left in between. The CDR3 extends over 13 amino acids. The germline CDR1 and CDR2 sequences are SGDLS and YYNGEE. The CDR3 DNA reads TGTGCCAGCAGCGTAAAGGGAAGCACTGAAGCTTTCTTT. Translation gives CASSVKGSTEAFF.

The V gene is TRBV27, the J gene TRBJ2-2, with D maybe TRBD1 (5 bases). The CDR3 has 15 amino acids. Germline V lookup: CDR1 MNHEY, CDR2 SMNVEV (reference sequence). The V end lost 0 bases, the J end lost 5 bases, and 10 bases lay between the germline ends. CDR3 DNA: TGTGCCAGCAGTTTATCAGGGGCATTGACCGGGGAGCTGTTTTTT. This translates into CASSLSGALTGELFF.